These 30 T cell receptor beta chains were sequenced from one sample in a study of T cell changes during pregnancy in multiple sclerosis. Only in-frame clones appear in the TCRdb table, and some are missing; sequencing was by immunoSEQ multiplex PCR. The sample yields about 22,000 clones, 85% to 90% seen once. The specimen was CD4+ T cells from peripheral blood mononuclear cells, collected in the second trimester of pregnancy. All receptors derive from a female donor in good health, enrolled as a control in a pregnancy study.

The rearrangement uses TRBV29-1 and TRBJ2-5; 10 bases are a match to TRBD2. CDR1 and CDR2 (germline): SQVTM, ANQGSEA. V trimming: 4 bases; J trimming: 5 bases; junction bases outside the gene matches: 13. The CDR3 is made up of 16 amino acids. In DNA, the CDR3 is TGCAGCGTTGGGGGGACTAGCGCGACCTTGGCGGAGACCCAGTACTTC. It yields the protein CSVGGTSATLAETQYF.

This clone has only one observation. The rearrangement links TRBV19 to TRBJ1-1; tentatively, D is TRBD1 (6 bases). This CDR3 region has 14 residues. Trimming removed 3 bases at V and 5 bases at J, with 13 bases between. In germline, CDR1 is LNHDA, CDR2 SQIVND (reference sequence). The CDR3 coding sequence is TGTGCCAGTAGTATTGGGGGGGCGCAAACTGAAGCTTTCTTT. It codes for CASSIGGAQTEAFF.

The V call is TRBV11-2, the J call TRBJ2-1; 13 nucleotides match TRBD2. V was pared by 5 bases and J by 8 bases, with 6 bases of the junction left unmatched. Germline CDR1 is SGHAT and CDR2 is FQNNGV. The CDR3 runs to 15 residues. CDR3 nucleotides: TGTGCCAGCAGCCGACTAGCGGGGGGCCGGGATGAGCAGTTCTTC. Translating it yields CASSRLAGGRDEQFF.

This clone was picked up one time. V gene TRBV5-1 combines with J gene TRBJ2-7, with D maybe TRBD2 (6 bases). CDR3 length equals 16 residues. V shed 0 bases and J shed 2 bases, with 15 bases lying between them. Looked up from germline, CDR1 is SGHRS and CDR2 is YFSETQ. CDR3 region: CASSLVGGTAAYEQYF. CDR3 nucleotides: TGCGCCAGCAGCTTGGTTGGCGGGACCGCTGCCTACGAGCAGTACTTC.

The chain recombines TRBV10-3 with TRBJ2-7, with a possible D match to TRBD1 (7 bases). Germline values: CDR1 ENHRY, CDR2 SYGVKD. The V gene lost 3 bases and the J gene lost 4 bases, with 16 bases spanning the gap. The CDR3 spans 15 residues. The CDR3 nucleotides are TGTGCCATCAGTGAAGCGTCAGGGGGGATATACGAGCAGTACTTC. Translation: CAISEASGGIYEQYF.

This clone was seen just once. This chain links TRBV5-1 with TRBJ2-1, with D possibly matching TRBD1 (5 bases). V gave up 0 bases and J gave up 9 bases, with 7 bases separating them. The CDR3 loop spans 12 amino acids. From germline, CDR1 is SGHRS and CDR2 YFSETQ. CDR3 nucleotides: TGCGCCAGCAGCTTGGGACAGCGTGAGCAGTTCTTC. Translating gives CASSLGQREQFF.

The chain employs TRBV29-1 and TRBJ2-5, with D possibly matching TRBD2 (5 bases). The germline gives CDR1 SQVTM, CDR2 ANQGSEA. Trimming pared 4 bases from V and 1 base from J, leaving 10 bases between. The CDR3 sequence is 13 residues long. CDR3: CSVVVAGQETQYF. In DNA, the CDR3 is TGCAGCGTTGTAGTCGCGGGCCAAGAGACCCAGTACTTC.

J is TRBJ1-2 and V is TRBV4-2; D possibly corresponds to TRBD1 (6 bases). Deletions cut 0 bases from V and 4 bases from J, with 15 bases between. Germline V gene sequence: CDR1 LGHNA, CDR2 YNFKEQ. This CDR3 contains 16 residues. The CDR3 coding sequence is TGTGCCAGCAGCCAAGATAAAGGAGTGGGGGCCTATGGCTACACCTTC. It specifies CASSQDKGVGAYGYTF.

This chain uses TRBV7-9 with TRBJ1-5, with 10 bases fitting TRBD1. Germline CDR1 reads SEHNR; CDR2 reads FQNEAQ (reference sequence). The CDR3 runs 15 residues. Trimming at V came to 3 bases and at J to 4 bases, leaving 3 bases not matched to a gene. The CDR3 here is CASSLEGQGNQPQHF. Written as DNA, the CDR3 is TGTGCCAGCAGCTTGGAGGGACAGGGGAATCAGCCCCAGCATTTT.

The chain joins TRBV9 to TRBJ2-7; D remains ambiguous. Germline V lookup: CDR1 SGDLS, CDR2 YYNGEE. The V gene lost 0 bases and the J gene lost 2 bases, with 12 bases spanning the gap. The CDR3 loop spans 15 amino acids. CDR3 sequence: CASSVGVSGTYEQYF. Here the CDR3 DNA reads TGTGCCAGCAGCGTAGGGGTTTCAGGCACCTACGAGCAGTACTTC.

This chain links TRBV5-6 with TRBJ2-7; TRBD1 is a possible D gene (6 bases). CDR1 and CDR2 from the germline V gene are SGHDT and YYEEEE. V lost 1 base to trimming and J lost 5 bases, with 13 bases between them. The CDR3 runs to 14 residues. The CDR3 loop is CASSLYSGVNEQYF. CDR3 in DNA: TGTGCCAGCAGCTTGTACTCAGGGGTTAACGAGCAGTACTTC.

The chain employs TRBV28 and TRBJ2-7; 9 bases are shared with TRBD2. Unmatched junction bases numbered 17, after V lost 6 bases and J lost 11 bases. The CDR3 covers 15 residues. The germline CDR1 and CDR2 sequences are MDHEN and SYDVKM. Here the CDR3 reads CASSPPPAGGPLKYF. DNA for the CDR3: TGTGCCAGCAGCCCCCCCCCAGCGGGAGGCCCCTTGAAGTACTTC.

The genes are TRBV2 and TRBJ2-4; TRBD1 might be the D (6 bases). This CDR3 is 15 amino acids long. Trimming left V 6 bases short and J 0 bases short, with 12 bases between. Germline CDR1 and CDR2: SNHLY and FYNNEI. CDR3 region: CASRDFRGAKNIQYF. DNA of the CDR3: TGTGCCAGCAGAGATTTCAGGGGAGCCAAAAACATTCAGTACTTC.

This rearrangement joins TRBV5-6 to TRBJ2-7; 7 positions match TRBD2. The V gene's germline CDR1 is SGHDT and CDR2 YYEEEE. The CDR3 sequence is 14 residues long. Trimming removed 4 bases from V and 3 bases from J; junction bases left unmatched: 7. Here the CDR3 reads CASSPGLENYEQYF. In nucleotides, the CDR3 is TGTGCCAGCAGCCCAGGACTAGAGAACTACGAGCAGTACTTC.

V gene TRBV6-1 combines with J gene TRBJ2-7; 7 bases map to TRBD1. CDR3 length: 16 amino acids. After removal of 4 bases from V and 4 bases from J, the junction contained 13 bases not matched to a gene. CDR1 is MNHNS and CDR2 is SASEGT in the germline V gene. As DNA, the CDR3 is TGTGCCAGCAGTGGGAGACAGGGAGAATCGGGATACGAGCAGTACTTC. Its protein product is CASSGRQGESGYEQYF.

The chain recombines TRBV9 with TRBJ2-5; TRBD2 agrees at 11 bases. Germline values: CDR1 SGDLS, CDR2 YYNGEE. CDR3 length equals 14 residues. The ends lost 2 bases at V and 4 bases at J; junction bases unmatched: 1. CDR3 in amino acids: CASSVSGGAETQYF. Here the CDR3 DNA reads TGTGCCAGCAGCGTTAGCGGGGGGGCAGAGACCCAGTACTTC.

The chain couples TRBV7-9 to TRBJ2-6, with D possibly matching TRBD1 (6 bases). From germline, CDR1 is SEHNR and CDR2 FQNEAQ (reference sequence). The CDR3 runs to 16 residues. V gave up 2 bases and J gave up 0 bases, with 8 bases separating them. In DNA, the CDR3 is TGTGCCAGCAGCTTACCCAGGGGCTCTGGGGCCAACGTCCTGACTTTC. Translating gives CASSLPRGSGANVLTF. The full variable domain, its missing parts supplied by reference TRBV7-9 and TRBJ2-6, is DTGVSQNPRHKITKRGQNVTFRCDPISEHNRLYWYRQTLGQGPEFLTYFQNEAQLEKSRLLSDRFSAERPKGSFSTLEIQRTEQGDSAMYLCASSLPRGSGANVLTFGAGSRLTVL.

CDR3 nucleotides: TGCGCCAGCAGCGTTACAGGGGCGTCAGACACTGAAGCTTTCTTT. Translating gives CASSVTGASDTEAFF. The V and J genes are TRBV5-1 and TRBJ1-1; TRBD1 agrees at 7 bases. Germline-derived CDR1 and CDR2 are SGHRS and YFSETQ. The CDR3 is 15 amino acids. Trimming took 4 bases from V and 3 from J; bases not matched to a gene: 9.

This chain joins TRBV14 and TRBJ1-1, with D perhaps matching TRBD1 (5 bases). Germline V gene lookup returns CDR1 SGHDN and CDR2 FVKESK. The V and J ends lost 1 base and 5 bases respectively, with 11 bases between them. This CDR3 has 14 residues. This chain's CDR3 is CASSQVYGATEAFF. The CDR3 DNA follows: TGTGCCAGCAGCCAAGTCTATGGGGCAACTGAAGCTTTCTTT. Variable domain in full (rest from reference TRBV14 and TRBJ1-1): EAGVTQFPSHSVIEKGQTVTLRCDPISGHDNLYWYRRVMGKEIKFLLHFVKESKQDESGMPNNRFLAERTGGTYSTLKVQPAELEDSGVYFCASSQVYGATEAFFGQGTRLTVV.

The V and J genes are TRBV9 and TRBJ1-6, with TRBD1 identical over 7 bases. CDR1 SGDLS and CDR2 YYNGEE come from the germline V gene. The CDR3 runs to 15 residues. J gave up 4 bases and V 3 bases, and 4 bases lay outside the gene matches. The CDR3 DNA follows: TGTGCCAGCAGCGCCGGGACAGCTTATAATTCACCCCTCCACTTT. Protein product: CASSAGTAYNSPLHF.

The CDR3 is CASSPSVGLAGGRPGELFF. In DNA form, the CDR3 reads TGTGCCAGCAGCCCAAGCGTGGGACTAGCGGGAGGGCGTCCCGGGGAGCTGTTTTTT. The rearrangement uses TRBV7-3 and TRBJ2-2; TRBD2 matches 16 bases. Germline V gene data show CDR1 as SGHTA and CDR2 as FQGTGA. V gave up 5 bases and J gave up 6 bases; unmatched junction bases: 12. The CDR3 sequence is 19 residues long.

The chain joins TRBV4-2 to TRBJ2-5; 11 bases map to TRBD1. Germline V gene sequence: CDR1 LGHNA, CDR2 YNFKEQ. There are 19 residues in the CDR3. The V gene end was trimmed by 4 bases and the J gene end by 2 bases; junction bases not matched to a gene: 15. The CDR3 DNA is TGTGCCAGCAGCCGGGCCGGGACAGGGGGGGTAGGGTCTCAAGAGACCCAGTACTTC. Its protein product is CASSRAGTGGVGSQETQYF.

As DNA, the CDR3 is TGTGCCAGCAGCTTAGGATCGGACTCCTATGGCTACACCTTC. Translation: CASSLGSDSYGYTF. The V call is TRBV7-8, the J call TRBJ1-2; no definite D call. V was shortened by 1 base and J by 4 bases, with 10 bases between the two germline ends. This CDR3 region has 14 residues. CDR1 and CDR2 (germline): SGHVS, FQNEAQ.

CDR3 loop: CASIVAARNTIYF. The DNA of the CDR3 is TGTGCCAGCATTGTGGCAGCGAGAAACACCATATATTTT. This sequence joins TRBV6-1 and TRBJ1-3; unclear D gene. The CDR3 runs 13 residues. CDR1 and CDR2 from the germline V gene are MNHNS and SASEGT. Trimming removed 7 bases from V and 5 bases from J, with 12 bases in between.

The chain's CDR3 is CASSLLGQGDTEAFF. The DNA of the CDR3 is TGTGCCAGCAGCTTATTAGGGCAGGGGGACACTGAAGCTTTCTTT. The V gene is TRBV7-3, the J gene TRBJ1-1; 7 positions match TRBD1. V was pared by 2 bases and J by 3 bases, with 6 bases of the junction left unmatched. Germline loops: CDR1 SGHTA, CDR2 FQGTGA. CDR3 length: 15 amino acids.

The rearrangement links TRBV9 to TRBJ2-5; D might be TRBD2 (5 bases). The germline V gene has CDR1 SGDLS and CDR2 YYNGEE. This CDR3 region has 14 residues. Trimming took off 0 bases at V and 2 bases at J, with 8 bases between the two ends. Written as DNA, the CDR3 is TGTGCCAGCAGCGTAGGGAGCGGACAAGAGACCCAGTACTTC. Its protein product is CASSVGSGQETQYF.

The chain has TRBV6-5 and TRBJ2-3; 7 bases align to TRBD2. The CDR3 extends over 13 amino acids. V was pared by 7 bases and J by 5 bases, with 6 bases of the junction left unmatched. The germline V gene has CDR1 MNHEY and CDR2 SVGAGI. CDR3 DNA sequence: TGTGCCAGCAAGGCGGGAGAGGTAGATACGCAGTATTTT. Amino acid sequence: CASKAGEVDTQYF.

The rearrangement links TRBV6-4 to TRBJ1-3, with D possibly TRBD1 on 5 matching bases. The V end lost 0 bases, the J end lost 1 base, and 25 bases lay between the germline ends. CDR3 length equals 21 residues. CDR1 and CDR2 (germline): MRHNA, SNTAGT. CDR3 in DNA: TGTGCCAGCAGTGACTCGATCGACCAAATGCAGGTTGGGGCGTCTGGAAACACCATATATTTT. Protein: CASSDSIDQMQVGASGNTIYF.

The chain combines TRBV7-2 with TRBJ2-7, with 10 bases matching TRBD2. The CDR3 has 17 amino acids. V shed 2 bases and J 1 base; nucleotides not matched to a gene: 8. Germline CDR1 reads SGHTA; CDR2 reads FQGNSA. DNA of the CDR3: TGTGCCAGCAGCTTACCCCCCGGTAGCGGGGGGTCCTACGAGCAGTACTTC. Its translation is CASSLPPGSGGSYEQYF. The full variable domain, its missing parts supplied by reference TRBV7-2 and TRBJ2-7, is GAGVSQSPSNKVTEKGKDVELRCDPISGHTALYWYRQSLGQGLEFLIYFQGNSAPDKSGLPSDRFSAERTGGSVSTLTIQRTQQEDSAVYLCASSLPPGSGGSYEQYFGPGTRLTVT.

This clone appeared a single time. The rearrangement uses TRBV2 and TRBJ2-3; D is perhaps TRBD2 (6 bases). Germline CDR1 is SNHLY and CDR2 is FYNNEI. This CDR3 has 20 amino acids. Trimming cost V 4 bases and J 1 base, with 27 bases left between them. CDR3 DNA sequence: TGTGCCAGCAGTGTACCCCCCCGGGCGGGGCCCGGAAGGGGCACAGATACGCAGTATTTT. This gives the protein CASSVPPRAGPGRGTDTQYF.